This passage covers 20 T cell receptor beta chains from one sample sequenced in a study of T cell repertoires in cytomegalovirus infection. MiXCR, run by TCRdb on the reads, gives a single entry per CDR3 protein. Among about 900,000 distinct CDR3 sequences listed, 30% to 40% were seen once. No antigen has been identified for these receptors. The specimen was cultured CD8+ T cells from PBMCs, collected from culture after CMV antigen stimulation. These receptors were collected from a human donor in good health (CMV status not recorded). Some clones in this sample may be carry-over from other donors' samples.

This clonotype was seen a single time. V gene TRBV5-6 combines with J gene TRBJ2-3; D gene uncertain. Looked up from germline, CDR1 is SGHDT and CDR2 is YYEEEE. The V end was cut by 4 bases, the J end by 7 bases, with 16 bases between. The CDR3 loop spans 14 amino acids. The CDR3 nucleotides are TGTGCCAGCAGCGACGTGGTAGCAGTCCATACGCAGTATTTT. It yields the protein CASSDVVAVHTQYF. Using reference TRBV5-6 and TRBJ2-3 for the parts outside the CDR3, the full variable domain is DAGVTQSPTHLIKTRGQQVTLRCSPKSGHDTVSWYQQALGQGPQFIFQYYEEEERQRGNFPDRFSGHQFPNYSSELNVNALLLGDSALYLCASSDVVAVHTQYFGPGTRLTVL.

This clonotype showed up just a few times. This rearrangement joins TRBV19 to TRBJ1-6, with no clear D. CDR1 LNHDA and CDR2 SQIVND come from the germline V gene (reference sequence). Trimming removed 5 bases at V and 10 bases at J, with 12 bases between. This CDR3 is built from 13 residues. The CDR3 coding sequence is TGTGCCAGTAGTCCCGTAGTGGGGTCACCCCTCCACTTT. Translated: CASSPVVGSPLHF.

The chain recombines TRBV19 with TRBJ1-1, with D uncertain. Germline V lookup: CDR1 LNHDA, CDR2 SQIVND (reference sequence). V shed 8 bases and J shed 6 bases, with 13 bases lying between them. This CDR3 spans 12 amino acids. The CDR3 loop is CASRQAGAEAFF. DNA of the CDR3: TGTGCCAGTCGTCAGGCTGGGGCTGAAGCTTTCTTT.

This clonotype was counted only a few times. The V call is TRBV19, the J call TRBJ1-1; tentative D call: TRBD1 (6 bases). CDR3 length: 15 residues. V was cut by 4 bases and J by 4 bases, with 16 bases left in between. Germline CDR1 reads LNHDA; CDR2 reads SQIVND (reference sequence). CDR3 DNA: TGTGCCAGTAGTAGTCCAGGGGACGGGTCCACTGAAGCTTTCTTT. As protein: CASSSPGDGSTEAFF.

This clonotype was seen ten or more times. The chain links TRBV7-8 to TRBJ2-2; 9 bases align to TRBD2. Germline V gives CDR1 SGHVS, CDR2 FQNEAQ. This CDR3 contains 20 residues. With V trimmed by 4 bases and J by 0 bases, 15 bases remained unmatched. The CDR3 region is CASSSLKGGGASSNTGELFF. The CDR3 DNA reads TGTGCCAGCAGCTCCCTGAAGGGCGGGGGGGCTTCTTCGAACACCGGGGAGCTGTTTTTT.

Details on this clonotype: Being one base from a much bigger clone, this may be a read error. The chain recombines TRBV7-8 with TRBJ2-3; TRBD2 agrees at 10 bases. Germline values: CDR1 SGHVS, CDR2 FQNEAQ. The CDR3 spans 15 residues. CDR3 nucleotide sequence: TGTGTCAGCAGCCTTAGCGGGGGGCACGCAGATACGCAGTATTTT. This codes for CVSSLSGGHADTQYF.

This chain uses TRBV15 with TRBJ2-7, with 11 bases aligning to TRBD1. CDR3 size: 15 residues. Trimming at V came to 5 bases and at J to 6 bases, leaving 9 bases not matched to a gene. Germline CDR1 LNHNV, CDR2 YYDKDF (reference sequence). Written as DNA, the CDR3 is TGTGCCACCAGCGGCCGGGACAGGGGGTTCGGCGAGCAGTACGTC. Residues: CATSGRDRGFGEQYV.

This clonotype was observed once. The chain uses TRBV7-4 and TRBJ2-7, with D tentatively TRBD1 or TRBD2 (6 bases each). CDR3 length equals 17 residues. Deletions cut 0 bases from V and 5 bases from J, with 20 bases between. Germline-derived CDR1 and CDR2 are SGHVT and SQSDAQ. CDR3 loop: CASSLAWRPSEGDEQYF. CDR3 nucleotide sequence: TGTGCCAGCAGCTTAGCGTGGAGACCCTCGGAGGGGGACGAGCAGTACTTC.

V is TRBV12-3 or TRBV12-4 and J is TRBJ1-2; maybe TRBD1 (6 bases). V was shortened by 3 bases and J by 2 bases, with 16 bases between the two germline ends. CDR3 length: 16 amino acids. This chain's CDR3 is CASSLGGRPRNYGYTF. The CDR3 DNA sequence: TGTGCCAGCAGTTTGGGGGGGCGGCCGAGAAACTATGGCTACACCTTC.

The chain is built from TRBV5-1 and TRBJ1-1; 9 bases map to TRBD1. V lost 4 bases to trimming and J lost 0 bases; unmatched junction nucleotides: 7. Germline CDR1 SGHRS, CDR2 YFSETQ. The CDR3 is made up of 16 amino acids. The CDR3 reads CASSPLQGAVNTEAFF. The CDR3 DNA reads as TGCGCCAGCAGCCCACTACAGGGGGCCGTGAACACTGAAGCTTTCTTT.

Note on this clonotype: This clone may be a read error of a much larger clone one base away. The chain links TRBV18 to TRBJ2-7; D not certain. The CDR3 consists of 11 residues. CDR1 is KGHSH, CDR2 LQKENI, per germline. This chain's CDR3 is CVSRGFYEQYF. The CDR3 region has the DNA TGTGTCAGCCGTGGATTCTACGAGCAGTACTTC. Filled out from reference TRBV18 and TRBJ2-7, the complete variable domain reads NAGVMQNPRHLVRRRGQEARLRCSPMKGHSHVYWYRQLPEEGLKFMVYLQKENIIDESGMPKERFSAEFPKEGPSILRIQQVVRGDSAAYFCVSRGFYEQYFGPGTRLTVT.

The table lists this clonotype with a few counts. The chain couples TRBV7-9 to TRBJ1-1, with 7 positions matching TRBD1. Germline V lookup: CDR1 SEHNR, CDR2 FQNEAQ (reference sequence). V was clipped by 2 bases and J by 1 base; unmatched bases: 7. The CDR3 extends over 16 amino acids. As DNA, the CDR3 is TGTGCCAGCAGCTTACCGGAGGGGGCCGGGAACACTGAAGCTTTCTTT. This codes for CASSLPEGAGNTEAFF.

This clonotype has at least ten counts. This rearrangement joins TRBV27 to TRBJ2-1, with 15 positions matching TRBD2. Looked up from germline, CDR1 is MNHEY and CDR2 is SMNVEV (reference sequence). The CDR3 covers 18 residues. CDR3 protein: CVIQRGTSGGLTYNEQFF. CDR3 coding DNA: TGTGTCATTCAAAGGGGGACTAGCGGGGGGCTTACCTACAATGAGCAGTTCTTC.

The V call is TRBV6-6, the J call TRBJ2-5; possible D gene TRBD2, 7 bases. Germline CDR1 MNHNY, CDR2 SVGAGI (reference sequence). V was pared by 2 bases and J by 5 bases, with 18 bases between. The CDR3 runs 16 residues. CDR3 sequence reads: CASSYLWGGQSETQYF. The CDR3 DNA sequence: TGTGCCAGCAGTTACCTTTGGGGGGGCCAATCGGAGACCCAGTACTTC.

The CDR3 sequence is CASSLIVSDTQYF. In nucleotides, the CDR3 is TGTGCCAGCAGTTTAATAGTCTCAGATACGCAGTATTTT. The V call is TRBV27, the J call TRBJ2-3; D gene ambiguous. Trimming took off 2 bases at V and 4 bases at J, with 7 bases between the two ends. This CDR3 comprises 13 residues. From germline, CDR1 is MNHEY and CDR2 SMNVEV (reference sequence).

The J gene is TRBJ2-2, the V gene TRBV9, with a weak D call TRBD1 (5 bases). The germline V gene encodes CDR1 SGDLS and CDR2 YYNGEE. Trimming removed 5 bases at V and 5 bases at J, with 22 bases between. This CDR3 is built from 17 residues. CDR3 amino acids: CASSVGDGRARTGELFF. The CDR3 bases are TGTGCCAGCAGTGTGGGTGATGGCAGGGCGAGAACCGGGGAGCTGTTTTTT.

The CDR3 DNA reads as TGTGCCAGCAGTTACTCAGGGCTGAACAATGAGCAGTTCTTC. This encodes CASSYSGLNNEQFF. This chain connects TRBV6-2 or TRBV6-3 to TRBJ2-1; no clear D. Trimming left V 0 bases short and J 5 bases short, with 8 bases between. Per the germline V gene, CDR1 is MNHEY and CDR2 is SVGEGT. The CDR3 spans 14 residues.

This clonotype was picked up many times. V is TRBV7-8 and J is TRBJ1-1; 7 bases map to TRBD1. From germline, CDR1 is SGHVS and CDR2 FQNEAQ. The J segment lost 0 bases and the V segment lost 0 bases, leaving 7 bases of the junction unmatched. The CDR3 sequence is 17 residues long. CDR3 in amino acids: CASSLASQGQLNTEAFF. The CDR3 DNA reads TGTGCCAGCAGCTTAGCGTCGCAGGGACAGTTGAACACTGAAGCTTTCTTT.

This clonotype has only a few counts. The CDR3 is CASSYSNPHRTDQETQYF. For the CDR3, the DNA is TGTGCCAGCAGTTACTCGAACCCCCACCGGACGGACCAAGAGACCCAGTACTTC. The chain has TRBV6-2 or TRBV6-3 and TRBJ2-5; D gene uncertain. Germline V gene lookup returns CDR1 MNHEY and CDR2 SVGEGT. With 0 bases removed from V and 0 bases from J, the gap between germline ends came to 17 bases. The CDR3 consists of 18 residues.

As to this clonotype: One end of the junction is discordant with germline, which a read error may explain. J is TRBJ2-6 and V is TRBV6-2 or TRBV6-3, with 7 bases identical to TRBD1. This CDR3 region has 12 residues. Germline CDR1 and CDR2: MNHEY and SVGEGT. CDR3 nucleotide sequence: TGTGCCAGCAGTTACTCACCAGGACAGGCACTTTTC. Translated: CASSYSPGQALF.